This T cell receptor (beta chain) was recorded in a study of molecular identifiers for immune sequencing clone quantification. Germline V gene data show CDR1 as MNHNS and CDR2 as SASEGT. V was clipped by 2 bases and J by 3 bases, with 14 bases between them. This CDR3 comprises 15 residues. This clonotype has a single count. Between roughly 20,000 and 1,100,000 sorted cells, with 10%, 30% or 50% RNA, yielded naive CD8 libraries. Preparation methods for the bulk TCR libraries were those previously described, with listed TCR primers. In TCRdb, the PCR reads were re-called with MiXCR into one record per CDR3 protein. Among around 460,000 distinct CDR3 sequences listed, over 20% were seen once.

Sequencing was performed on naive CD8+ T cells from blood, with Jurkat cell RNA spiked in. Subset of the sample: FACS-sorted CD8+CD4-CCR7+CD45RA+ naive T cells. The chain is built from TRBV6-1 and TRBJ2-7, with D perhaps matching TRBD2 (7 bases). This clonotype originated in a human donor in good health. Some libraries in this study had Jurkat cell RNA spiked in. In DNA form, the CDR3 reads TGTGCCAGCAGTGAACTGGCGGGGGCCGACTACGAGCAGTACTTC. Translating gives CASSELAGADYEQYF.